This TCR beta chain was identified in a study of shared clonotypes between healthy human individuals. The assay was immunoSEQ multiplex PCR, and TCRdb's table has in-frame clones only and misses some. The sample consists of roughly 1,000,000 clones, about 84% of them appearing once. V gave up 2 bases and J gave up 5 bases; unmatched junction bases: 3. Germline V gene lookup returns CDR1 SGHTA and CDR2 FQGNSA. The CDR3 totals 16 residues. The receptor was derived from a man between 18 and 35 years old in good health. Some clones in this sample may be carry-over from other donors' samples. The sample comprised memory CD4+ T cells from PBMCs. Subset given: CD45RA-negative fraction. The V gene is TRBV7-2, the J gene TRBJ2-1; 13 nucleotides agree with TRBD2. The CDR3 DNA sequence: TGTGCCAGCAGCTTATGGGGGACTAGCGGGAACAATGAGCAGTTCTTC. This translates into CASSLWGTSGNNEQFF.